This T cell receptor (beta chain) was sequenced in a study of CD8+ T cells in alopecia areata. Across the study: Patients in the treated group were given tofacitinib by mouth, 5 to 10 mg twice a day.

Reverse transcribed after extraction, RNA yielded cDNA as the sequencing template. Profiled with immunoSEQ multiplex PCR; TCRdb holds only in-frame clones, not every one. Of hundreds of thousands of clones in the sample, around 62% were seen once. V lost 0 bases and J lost 0; bases outside the gene matches: 11. This CDR3 spans 18 amino acids. The germline gives CDR1 SQVTM, CDR2 ANQGSEA. The sequencing used CD4+ T cells sorted from blood, collected at week 0. The rearrangement uses TRBV29-1 and TRBJ2-1; TRBD2 aligns across 7 bases. The TCR sequence derives from a human donor with alopecia areata. Here the CDR3 reads CSVEEARPGGPSYNEQFF. The CDR3 DNA is TGCAGCGTTGAAGAGGCCCGACCGGGGGGACCCTCCTACAATGAGCAGTTCTTC.